The clone carrying this T cell receptor (beta chain) was seen once. A junction end diverges from the germline sequence, so it may reflect a read error. Germline V gene sequence: CDR1 DFQATT, CDR2 SNEGSKA (reference sequence). This CDR3 has 12 residues. RNA transcripts were the source from which TCR beta CDR3 regions were amplified. In the first round, RT-PCR was carried out with HTBI primers, and a multiplex PCR formed the second round. TCRdb re-called the multiplex PCR reads through MiXCR, storing one row per CDR3 protein. The sample yields 1 million to 1.3 million distinct CDR3 sequences, about 36% seen once. The source of the sample is a study of Graves' ophthalmopathy and Graves' hyperthyroidism.

This sequence originates from an adult man with Graves' hyperthyroidism. Sequencing input: peripheral blood or thyroid tissue (not recorded which). The chain joins TRBV20-1 to TRBJ2-5; 7 nucleotides align to TRBD1. The CDR3 DNA is TGCAGTGCTACCGGGACAGAGGAGATCCAGTACTTC. Translating it yields CSATGTEEIQYF.